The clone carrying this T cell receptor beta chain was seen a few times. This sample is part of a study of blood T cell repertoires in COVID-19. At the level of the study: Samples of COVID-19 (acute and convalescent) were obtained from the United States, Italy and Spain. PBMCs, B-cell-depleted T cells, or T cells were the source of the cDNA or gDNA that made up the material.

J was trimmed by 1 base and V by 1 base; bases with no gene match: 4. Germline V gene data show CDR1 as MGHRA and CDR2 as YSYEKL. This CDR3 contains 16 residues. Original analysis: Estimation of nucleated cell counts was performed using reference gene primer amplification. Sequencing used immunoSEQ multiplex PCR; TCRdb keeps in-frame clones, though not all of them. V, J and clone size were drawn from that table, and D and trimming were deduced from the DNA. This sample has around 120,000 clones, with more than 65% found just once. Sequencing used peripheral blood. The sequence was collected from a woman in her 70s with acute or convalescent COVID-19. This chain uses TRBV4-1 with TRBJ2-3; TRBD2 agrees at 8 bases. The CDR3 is CASSQGSGLGTDTQYF. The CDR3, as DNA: TGCGCCAGCAGCCAAGGATCGGGACTAGGCACAGATACGCAGTATTTT.